Listed below are T cell receptor beta chains from one sample, sequenced in a study of control samples from healthy donors and cancer patients. The method was immunoSEQ multiplex PCR; TCRdb's version includes in-frame clones alone and lacks a portion of them. The sample lists over 150,000 clones; nearly 90% were seen once. The sample consisted of blood. The source is a woman aged 50 to 65 in good health. CDR3s include the opening cysteine and the closing phenylalanine or tryptophan. Fields, in order: clone size, D gene, CDR3 length, V gene, J gene, CDR3 DNA, CDR3 protein. D genes are given only for firm matches. Some rows have no size entry. The others give once, few or many, or a class for an expanded clone.

>NA|NA|14|TRBV9|TRBJ2-7
TGTGCCAGCAGCGTTGGGGACAAGTCAGACGAGCAGTACTTC
CASSVGDKSDEQYF
>NA|TRBD2|14|TRBV28|TRBJ2-5
TGTGCCAGCAGTTGGGTAGCGGGGGGCCAGACCCAGTACTTC
CASSWVAGGQTQYF
>NA|NA|14|TRBV15|TRBJ2-5
TGTGCCACCAGCGTCGGGGAGCCCTTCGGGACCCAGTACTTC
CATSVGEPFGTQYF
>NA|TRBD1|14|TRBV27|TRBJ1-1
TGTGCCAGCAGTCGACAGGGAGGTTCTGCCGAAGCTTTCTTT
CASSRQGGSAEAFF
>once|TRBD2|18|TRBV7-9|TRBJ2-2
TGTGCCAGCAGCTCCGCGTTGCGGGAGGGAAGGAACACCGGGGAGCTGTTTTTT
CASSSALREGRNTGELFF
>NA|NA|14|TRBV6-5|TRBJ1-4
TGTGCCAGCAGTTACCAGGGCGGACGTGAAAAACTGTTTTTT
CASSYQGGREKLFF
>few|TRBD1|18|TRBV7-3|TRBJ1-6
TGTGCCAGCAGCCGCGACAGGGGAGGGGGCTCCTATAATTCACCCCTCCACTTT
CASSRDRGGGSYNSPLHF
>NA|NA|15|TRBV3-1/TRBV3-2|TRBJ2-5
TGTGCCAGCAGCCACGGTGGCGGACGCCAAGAGACCCAGTACTTC
CASSHGGGRQETQYF
>once|NA|13|TRBV10-3|TRBJ2-7
TGTGCCATCAGAAGGACAGAAGCCTACGAGCAGTACTTC
CAIRRTEAYEQYF
>NA|NA|13|TRBV7-2|TRBJ1-1
TGTGCCATTTCGGACAGATGGAACACTGAAGCTTTCTTT
CAISDRWNTEAFF
>NA|TRBD1|13|TRBV30|TRBJ1-3
TGTGCCTGGGTACAGGGGGCCGTAAACACCATATATTTT
CAWVQGAVNTIYF